This T cell receptor (beta chain) was captured in a study of T cells in Graves' hyperthyroidism and ophthalmopathy. This clonotype turned up a few times. RNA transcripts were the template for amplifying TCR beta CDR3 regions. The TCR CDR3 was amplified in a first-round RT-PCR using the HTBI primer set. TCRdb re-derived calls from the multiplex PCR reads in MiXCR, one entry per CDR3 protein. The data show hundreds of thousands of distinct CDR3 sequences, with around 13% seen just once and 11% to 15% held by the top ten. The germline CDR1 and CDR2 sequences are WSHSY and SAAADI. With 5 bases removed from V and 2 bases from J, the gap between germline ends came to 13 bases. This CDR3 is 14 amino acids long.

The TCR comes from a woman aged 40 to 49 with Graves' hyperthyroidism. The chain links TRBV10-2 to TRBJ2-7, with D possibly being TRBD2 (6 bases). Sequenced input: blood. The CDR3 loop is CASSPIPGAYEQYF. For the CDR3, the DNA is TGCGCCAGCAGTCCTATACCGGGAGCCTACGAGCAGTACTTC.